This passage covers 11 T cell receptor beta chains from one sample sequenced in a study of naive CD8 T cells in extremely preterm neonates. TCRdb keeps only in-frame clones here, not all; method: immunoSEQ multiplex PCR. In the table there are some 4,800 clones, about 95% of which are singletons. Extremely preterm deliveries at roughly 22-27 weeks of gestation provided the preterm samples. Antigens of these TCRs are unknown. General study results and limits: Preterm infants showed shorter CDR3s, fewer N additions and less trimming than older groups.

The sample taken for sequencing was naive CD8+ T cells from cord blood. These receptors were collected from a boy who was born preterm.

J is TRBJ2-7 and V is TRBV10-1, with 9 bases fitting TRBD1. The germline gives CDR1 WNHNN, CDR2 SYGVQD (reference sequence). Trimming cost V 3 bases and J 3 bases; bases outside gene matches: 3. There are 14 residues in the CDR3. DNA of the CDR3: TGCGCCAGCAGTGAATCGACAGGGGGCTACGAGCAGTACTTC. This codes for CASSESTGGYEQYF.

This chain joins TRBV2 and TRBJ1-1; 8 bases are a match to TRBD1. CDR3 size: 12 residues. Losses at the gene ends were 9 bases for V and 7 bases for J; bases not matched to a gene: 7. Per germline, CDR1 SNHLY and CDR2 FYNNEI. CDR3 region: CASMTGVDEAFF. The CDR3 DNA follows: TGTGCCAGTATGACAGGGGTTGATGAAGCTTTCTTT.

The rearrangement links TRBV2 to TRBJ2-7; 10 bases are a match to TRBD2. The CDR3 consists of 13 residues. Trimming removed 7 bases from V and 6 bases from J; junction bases left unmatched: 6. Germline V gene sequence: CDR1 SNHLY, CDR2 FYNNEI. The CDR3 nucleotides read TGTGCCAGCATTTTTTTAGCGGGAGGCGAGCAGTACTTC. Encoded protein: CASIFLAGGEQYF.

The chain links TRBV5-1 to TRBJ2-7; 12 positions match TRBD2. V lost 0 bases and J lost 3; bases outside the gene matches: 4. The CDR3 runs to 16 residues. CDR1 and CDR2 (germline): SGHRS, YFSETQ. The CDR3: CASSLAGLAGYYEQYF. CDR3 coding DNA: TGCGCCAGCAGCTTGGCCGGACTAGCGGGATACTACGAGCAGTACTTC.

The rearrangement uses TRBV4-3 and TRBJ2-1; D gene ambiguous. The CDR3 has 12 amino acids. Deletions cut 4 bases from V and 3 bases from J, with 4 bases between. Germline assignment: CDR1 LGHNA and CDR2 YSLEER. The CDR3: CASSRDYNEQFF. CDR3 sequence (DNA): TGCGCCAGCAGCCGGGACTACAATGAGCAGTTCTTC.

The gene calls are TRBV4-3 and TRBJ2-7, with D perhaps TRBD2 (5 bases). The CDR3 sequence is 14 residues long. The germline V gene encodes CDR1 LGHNA and CDR2 YSLEER. V shed 1 base and J shed 3 bases, with 10 bases lying between them. In DNA, the CDR3 is TGCGCCAGCAGCCAAGCGGGAAGAAGCTACGAGCAGTACTTC. Amino acids: CASSQAGRSYEQYF.

The CDR3 DNA is TGTGCCAGCAGTTACGGACCGACAGGGGATTCACCCCTCCACTTT. Translated, it gives CASSYGPTGDSPLHF. The gene calls are TRBV6-5 and TRBJ1-6; 8 bases agree with TRBD1. The CDR3 consists of 15 residues. Trimming removed 2 bases from V and 8 bases from J; junction bases left unmatched: 5. The germline gives CDR1 MNHEY, CDR2 SVGAGI.

The chain joins TRBV10-1 to TRBJ2-3; the D is unclear. The germline V gene encodes CDR1 WNHNN and CDR2 SYGVQD (reference sequence). With 0 bases removed from V and 0 bases from J, the gap between germline ends came to 10 bases. There are 16 residues in the CDR3. CDR3: CASSESPGRSTDTQYF. The CDR3 DNA sequence: TGCGCCAGCAGTGAGTCACCCGGGCGTAGCACAGATACGCAGTATTTT.

In its sample, this clone was seen once. This sequence joins TRBV30 and TRBJ1-4; no reliable D call. The V gene lost 0 bases and the J gene lost 5 bases, with 10 bases spanning the gap. Germline values: CDR1 GTSNPN, CDR2 SVGIG (reference sequence). This CDR3 contains 14 residues. CDR3 residues: CAWSVPGRNEKLFF. The CDR3 nucleotides are TGTGCCTGGAGTGTACCGGGTCGGAATGAAAAACTGTTTTTT.

This clone came up once. The genes are TRBV9 and TRBJ2-1; 11 nucleotides agree with TRBD2. V lost 0 bases to trimming and J lost 10 bases; unmatched junction nucleotides: 6. Germline V lookup: CDR1 SGDLS, CDR2 YYNGEE. The CDR3 has 15 residues. The DNA for the CDR3 is TGTGCCAGCAGCGTAGAAGCTAGCGGGAGGCCGGAGCAGTTCTTC. Its protein product is CASSVEASGRPEQFF.

V gene TRBV6-5 combines with J gene TRBJ2-7, with 7 positions matching TRBD1. Losses at the gene ends were 2 bases for V and 3 bases for J; bases not matched to a gene: 1. Germline V lookup: CDR1 MNHEY, CDR2 SVGAGI. CDR3 length: 13 amino acids. The CDR3 DNA follows: TGTGCCAGCAGTTACAGGGGGCGCTACGAGCAGTACTTC. It translates to CASSYRGRYEQYF.